This T cell receptor beta chain was recorded in a study of T cells after yellow fever vaccination. 5'RACE template switching generated TCR cDNA, adding a universal primer site and UMIs. One entry per CDR3 protein results from TCRdb running MiXCR on the 5' RACE reads. The sample lists around 590,000 distinct CDR3 sequences, 10% to 15% seen once, with approximately 15% in the top ten. Trimming cost V 3 bases and J 6 bases; bases outside gene matches: 10. CDR1 is LNHDA and CDR2 is SQIVND in the germline V gene (reference sequence). The CDR3 totals 16 residues. Findings and caveats of the study: Researchers report a weaker secondary response that nonetheless peaked faster, day 5 versus 15.

Comments on this clonotype: Its antigen is unknown.

The chain combines TRBV19 with TRBJ1-5, with 8 positions matching TRBD1. Here the sequenced sample was PBMCs, taken on the day of the yellow fever booster vaccination. This receptor was taken from a man aged 30-40 years who received the YFV17D yellow fever vaccine. The CDR3 sequence is CASSMVGQVVAQPQHF. DNA of the CDR3: TGTGCCAGTAGTATGGTGGGACAGGTGGTGGCTCAGCCCCAGCATTTT. Complete variable domain (other parts from reference TRBV19 and TRBJ1-5): DGGITQSPKYLFRKEGQNVTLSCEQNLNHDAMYWYRQDPGQGLRLIYYSQIVNDFQKGDIAEGYSVSREKKESFPLTVTSAQKNPTAFYLCASSMVGQVVAQPQHFGDGTRLSIL.